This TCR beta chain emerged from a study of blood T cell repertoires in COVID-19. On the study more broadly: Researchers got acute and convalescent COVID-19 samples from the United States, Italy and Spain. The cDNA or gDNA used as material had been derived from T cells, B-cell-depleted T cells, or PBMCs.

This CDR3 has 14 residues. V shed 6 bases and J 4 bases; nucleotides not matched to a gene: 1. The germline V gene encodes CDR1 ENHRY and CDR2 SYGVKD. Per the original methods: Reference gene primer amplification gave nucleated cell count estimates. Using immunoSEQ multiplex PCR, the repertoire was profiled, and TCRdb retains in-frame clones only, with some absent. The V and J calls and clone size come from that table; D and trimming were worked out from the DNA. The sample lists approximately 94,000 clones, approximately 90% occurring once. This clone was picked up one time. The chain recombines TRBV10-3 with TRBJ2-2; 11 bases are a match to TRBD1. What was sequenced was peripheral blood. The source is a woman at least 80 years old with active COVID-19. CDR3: CAISGTGGTGELFF. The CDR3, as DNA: TGTGCCATCAGCGGGACAGGGGGCACCGGGGAGCTGTTTTTT.